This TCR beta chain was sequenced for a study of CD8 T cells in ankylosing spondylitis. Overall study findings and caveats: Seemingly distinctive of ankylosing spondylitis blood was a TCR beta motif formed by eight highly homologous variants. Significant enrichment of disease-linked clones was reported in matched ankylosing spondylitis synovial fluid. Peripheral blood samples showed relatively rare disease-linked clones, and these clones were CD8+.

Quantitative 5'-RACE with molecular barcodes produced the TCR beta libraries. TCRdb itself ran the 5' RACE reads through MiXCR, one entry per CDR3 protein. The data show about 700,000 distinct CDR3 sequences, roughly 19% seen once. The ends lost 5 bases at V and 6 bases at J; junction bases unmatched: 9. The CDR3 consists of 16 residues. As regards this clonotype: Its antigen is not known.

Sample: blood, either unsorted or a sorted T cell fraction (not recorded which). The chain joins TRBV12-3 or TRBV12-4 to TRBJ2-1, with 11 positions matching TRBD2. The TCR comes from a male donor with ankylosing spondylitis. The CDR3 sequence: CASSPPVAGGPNEQFF. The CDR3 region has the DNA TGTGCCAGCAGTCCGCCCGTAGCGGGGGGGCCCAATGAGCAGTTCTTC.